A selection of T cell receptor beta chains follows, all from one sample in a study of beta chain features in type 1 diabetes. This table comes from immunoSEQ multiplex PCR, and its TCRdb copy is limited to in-frame clones, with some not included. The data hold roughly 150,000 clones, with 7.8% observed a single time. Sequenced: central memory CD4+ T cells from blood. The receptor set was obtained from a woman between 40 and 50 years old with type 1 diabetes. Both conserved end residues are part of each CDR3. D genes are given only for firm matches. Not every row has a clone size; where given, it reads once, few, many or a size class.

j_gene,d_gene,v_gene,abundance,CDR3aa,CDR3nt
TRBJ2-3,NA,TRBV19,NA,CASSPRVGDTQYF,TGTGCCAGTAGTCCCCGGGTCGGCGATACGCAGTATTTT
TRBJ1-2,NA,TRBV6-1,NA,CASSGTEGGYTF,TGTGCCAGCAGTGGGACCGAGGGAGGCTACACCTTC
TRBJ1-1,NA,TRBV6-5,NA,CASSEVRSTEAFF,TGTGCCAGCAGTGAAGTTCGGTCCACTGAAGCTTTCTTT
TRBJ1-1,NA,TRBV6-6,NA,CASSYEGGNTEAFF,TGTGCCAGCAGTTACGAAGGGGGGAACACTGAAGCTTTCTTT
TRBJ2-2,TRBD1,TRBV5-1,NA,CASSPGQGRVGGELFF,TGCGCCAGCAGCCCTGGACAGGGGCGCGTCGGCGGGGAGCTGTTTTTT
TRBJ1-2,NA,TRBV19,few,CASRPDMNYGYTF,TGTGCCAGTAGGCCGGACATGAACTATGGCTACACCTTC
TRBJ2-3,NA,TRBV7-2,few,CASSPGGISTDTQYF,TGTGCCAGCAGCCCCGGCGGAATTAGCACAGATACGCAGTATTTT
TRBJ2-7,TRBD2,TRBV6-5,few,CASSSTGTSGSYEQYF,TGTGCCAGCAGTTCCACCGGGACTAGCGGGAGTTACGAGCAGTACTTC
TRBJ1-5,NA,TRBV28,few,CASSSTFAGGGHF,TGTGCCAGCAGCTCGACCTTTGCGGGGGGTGGGCATTTT
TRBJ1-2,TRBD1,TRBV25-1,few,CASSESGQGYGYTF,TGTGCCAGCAGTGAATCGGGACAGGGGTATGGCTACACCTTC
TRBJ1-2,NA,TRBV30,NA,CAWTTDMRDYTF,TGTGCCTGGACGACTGACATGAGGGACTACACCTTC
TRBJ2-1,TRBD1,TRBV10-3,few,CAISETRQGVRDEQFF,TGTGCCATCAGTGAGACACGACAGGGAGTCAGGGATGAGCAGTTCTTC
TRBJ2-1,TRBD2,TRBV29-1,medium-sized,CSGQGASGRANEQFF,TGCAGCGGGCAGGGGGCGAGCGGGAGGGCCAATGAGCAGTTCTTC
TRBJ1-2,NA,TRBV4-2,few,CASSQVVRGRDYGYTF,TGTGCCAGCAGCCAAGTAGTGCGTGGCAGGGACTATGGCTACACCTTC
TRBJ2-6,TRBD2,TRBV25-1,NA,CASSASGTGANVLTF,TGTGCCAGCAGTGCTAGCGGGACTGGGGCCAACGTCCTGACTTTC
TRBJ2-7,NA,TRBV7-9,many,CATTGTTVSYEQYF,TGTGCCACCACCGGGACAACGGTCTCCTACGAGCAGTACTTC
TRBJ2-5,NA,TRBV6-5,NA,CASRPVRGVQETQYF,TGTGCCAGCAGGCCGGTCAGGGGCGTCCAAGAGACCCAGTACTTC
TRBJ2-7,NA,TRBV28,NA,CASSRPGSKYEQYF,TGTGCCAGCAGTAGGCCGGGAAGCAAATACGAGCAGTACTTC
TRBJ1-1,TRBD1,TRBV5-6,NA,CASSLAGGNTEAFF,TGTGCCAGCAGCTTGGCAGGGGGGAACACTGAAGCTTTCTTT
TRBJ1-5,NA,TRBV4-3,few,CASSQGWGGDSNQPQHF,TGCGCCAGCAGCCAAGGGTGGGGCGGTGATAGCAATCAGCCCCAGCATTTT
TRBJ2-1,TRBD2,TRBV7-3,NA,CASSPSAGGKYNEQFF,TGTGCCAGCAGCCCAAGTGCCGGGGGGAAATACAATGAGCAGTTCTTC
TRBJ2-7,NA,TRBV28,NA,CASSTRQSYEQYF,TGTGCCAGCAGTACCCGACAGTCCTACGAGCAGTACTTC
TRBJ2-5,NA,TRBV7-2,few,CASSGATQETQYF,TGTGCCAGCAGCGGAGCCACCCAAGAGACCCAGTACTTC
TRBJ2-2,TRBD1,TRBV7-9,NA,CASSLGQGETGELFF,TGTGCCAGCAGCTTGGGACAGGGAGAAACCGGGGAGCTGTTTTTT
TRBJ2-3,TRBD2,TRBV4-3,few,CASSQELAGRADTQYF,TGCGCCAGCAGCCAAGAATTAGCGGGGAGGGCGGATACGCAGTATTTT
TRBJ2-5,TRBD1,TRBV29-1,NA,CSAEENRGKETQYF,TGCAGCGCAGAAGAAAACAGGGGGAAAGAGACCCAGTACTTC
TRBJ1-5,NA,TRBV7-2,NA,CASSSQGNSNQPQHF,TGTGCCAGCAGCTCCCAGGGGAATAGCAATCAGCCCCAGCATTTT
TRBJ1-5,TRBD1,TRBV11-2,NA,CASSRTGDGNQPQHF,TGTGCCAGCAGCCGCACAGGGGACGGCAATCAGCCCCAGCATTTT
TRBJ1-6,NA,TRBV27,few,CASSFVGSPLHF,TGTGCCAGCAGTTTTGTTGGCTCACCCCTCCACTTT
TRBJ1-5,NA,TRBV10-3,few,CAISETARVPQHF,TGTGCCATCAGTGAGACCGCGCGGGTGCCCCAGCATTTT
TRBJ2-5,NA,TRBV4-3,NA,CASSQLRSGSQETQYF,TGCGCCAGCAGCCAGCTCAGGTCAGGAAGCCAAGAGACCCAGTACTTC
TRBJ1-1,TRBD1,TRBV25-1,few,CASSGQGVLTEAFF,TGTGCCAGCAGTGGACAGGGTGTGTTAACTGAAGCTTTCTTT
TRBJ2-7,NA,TRBV5-6,NA,CASSMADSYEQYF,TGTGCCAGCAGTATGGCGGACTCCTACGAGCAGTACTTC
TRBJ1-1,TRBD1,TRBV7-9,NA,CASSLSGGFDRDMNTEAFF,TGTGCCAGCAGCTTATCTGGCGGGTTTGACAGGGATATGAACACTGAAGCTTTCTTT
TRBJ2-7,NA,TRBV18,few,CASSPSTSNLEQYF,TGTGCCAGCTCACCATCGACTTCTAACCTCGAGCAGTACTTC
TRBJ2-1,NA,TRBV7-3,NA,CASSPGGGARPNEQFF,TGTGCCAGCAGCCCAGGAGGCGGTGCTCGCCCCAATGAGCAGTTCTTC
TRBJ2-3,TRBD1,TRBV11-2,NA,CASSWGTGGTDTQYF,TGTGCCAGCAGCTGGGGGACAGGGGGCACAGATACGCAGTATTTT
TRBJ1-2,NA,TRBV29-1,NA,CSDSTGLQGYTF,TGCAGCGACTCAACAGGGCTCCAGGGCTACACCTTC
TRBJ2-7,NA,TRBV11-3,NA,CASSLGSGSSYEQYF,TGTGCCAGCAGCTTAGGGTCGGGAAGCTCCTACGAGCAGTACTTC
TRBJ1-6,TRBD1,TRBV9,few,CASSTGQGAYSPLHF,TGTGCCAGCAGCACTGGACAGGGGGCCTATTCACCCCTCCACTTT
TRBJ1-4,TRBD1,TRBV19,few,CASSDRGLDAKLFF,TGTGCCAGTAGTGACAGGGGTCTCGATGCAAAACTGTTTTTT
TRBJ2-7,NA,TRBV29-1,few,CSVGDKSYEQYF,TGCAGCGTTGGCGACAAGTCCTACGAGCAGTACTTC
TRBJ2-1,TRBD2,TRBV6-5,few,CASRGNREAYNEQFF,TGTGCCAGCAGGGGGAATCGGGAGGCCTACAATGAGCAGTTCTTC
TRBJ2-7,TRBD2,TRBV5-4,few,CASSLALAGADEQYF,TGTGCCAGCAGCTTGGCCCTAGCGGGAGCGGACGAGCAGTACTTC
TRBJ2-2,NA,TRBV9,few,CASSVGGRTGELFF,TGTGCCAGCAGCGTAGGGGGGCGGACCGGGGAGCTGTTTTTT
TRBJ1-5,TRBD1,TRBV9,few,CASSPTGANNQPQHF,TGTGCCAGCAGCCCGACAGGGGCGAACAATCAGCCCCAGCATTTT
TRBJ1-1,NA,TRBV28,few,CASSLGGTGRGTEAFF,TGTGCCAGCAGTTTGGGAGGAACAGGGAGGGGTACTGAAGCTTTCTTT
TRBJ2-1,NA,TRBV11-2,few,CASSFGGRGDEQFF,TGTGCCAGCAGCTTTGGCGGGCGGGGTGATGAGCAGTTCTTC
TRBJ2-7,TRBD2,TRBV7-3,NA,CASSLGGGAQYEQYF,TGTGCCAGCAGCTTGGGCGGGGGGGCGCAGTACGAGCAGTACTTC
TRBJ2-7,NA,TRBV5-1,NA,CASSLSGLSSYEQYF,TGCGCCAGCAGCTTGAGCGGGTTATCCTCCTACGAGCAGTACTTC
TRBJ2-5,NA,TRBV6-6,NA,CASSYGGFRTQYF,TGTGCCAGCAGTTACGGAGGGTTCAGGACCCAGTACTTC
TRBJ1-1,NA,TRBV29-1,NA,CSVEQAGTEAFF,TGCAGCGTTGAACAGGCGGGCACTGAAGCTTTCTTT
TRBJ2-5,NA,TRBV9,few,CASSLGGLAEETQYF,TGTGCCAGCAGCCTCGGGGGGCTAGCGGAAGAGACCCAGTACTTC
TRBJ2-1,NA,TRBV5-1,few,CASKEANEQFF,TGCGCCAGCAAAGAGGCTAATGAGCAGTTCTTC
TRBJ2-1,TRBD2,TRBV29-1,NA,CSVARGLATNNEQFF,TGCAGCGTCGCTCGGGGACTAGCGACAAACAATGAGCAGTTCTTC